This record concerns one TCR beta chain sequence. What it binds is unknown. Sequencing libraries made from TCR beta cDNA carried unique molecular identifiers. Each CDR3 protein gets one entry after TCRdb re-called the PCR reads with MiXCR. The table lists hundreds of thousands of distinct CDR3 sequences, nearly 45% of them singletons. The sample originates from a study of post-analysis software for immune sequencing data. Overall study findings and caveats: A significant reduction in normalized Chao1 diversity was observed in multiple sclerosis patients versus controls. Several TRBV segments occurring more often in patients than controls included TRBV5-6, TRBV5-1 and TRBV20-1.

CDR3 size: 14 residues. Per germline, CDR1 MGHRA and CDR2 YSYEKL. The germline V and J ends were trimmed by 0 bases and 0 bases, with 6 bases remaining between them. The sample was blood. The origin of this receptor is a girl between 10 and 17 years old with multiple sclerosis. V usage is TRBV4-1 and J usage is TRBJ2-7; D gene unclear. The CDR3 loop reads CASSQEALSYEQYF. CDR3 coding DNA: TGCGCCAGCAGCCAAGAGGCCCTCTCCTACGAGCAGTACTTC.